Reported below is one T cell receptor (beta chain). Original analysis: Estimation of nucleated cell counts was performed using reference gene primer amplification. TCRdb's copy holds only in-frame clones and misses some; the assay was immunoSEQ multiplex PCR. For V, J and clone size, that table is used; D and trimming come from the DNA. This sample yields roughly 190,000 clones, of which roughly nine tenths are seen a single time; around 9.9% belongs to the top ten. The CDR3 extends over 13 amino acids. Germline V gene sequence: CDR1 SGHTA, CDR2 FQGNSA. V lost 5 bases to trimming and J lost 2 bases, with 10 bases between them. This record belongs to a study of blood T cell repertoires in COVID-19. Across the whole study: Some COVID-19 samples were acute and others convalescent; all came from the United States, Italy and Spain. The cDNA or gDNA used as material had been derived from T cells, B-cell-depleted T cells, or PBMCs.

One Seattle source followed patients from active infection through their disease course. This chain joins TRBV7-2 and TRBJ2-7; no definite D call. Sequencing was performed on peripheral blood. This TCR was sampled from an older woman with COVID-19, enrolled during active disease. The CDR3 sequence: CASSPQAPYEQYF. The CDR3 DNA reads TGTGCCAGCAGCCCCCAGGCCCCCTACGAGCAGTACTTC.